This entry describes one T cell receptor beta chain. This clonotype was observed a few times. There is no known antigen for this receptor. It has no much larger one-base neighbor in the sample; base qualities were not kept. PBMCs were isolated by Ficoll-Paque density gradient centrifugation. For CDR1 and CDR2, the germline V gene lists SGHTA and FQGNSA. Counted from cysteine to phenylalanine, this CDR3 has 17 amino acids. Only the CDR3 portion is preserved as DNA: 51 bases, with reading frame beginning at the first base. Germline trimming amounts to 0 bases on V and 2 bases on J, with 3 as the count of junction bases outside the gene matches. The sample is drawn from a study of T-cell memory formation after mild COVID-19 (dated by TCRdb to the early 2020s). About the study as a whole: TCR sequence clusters from the two donors were largely donor specific. Two young, previously healthy adult volunteers made up the cohort, one male and one female. In a couple of donors, T-cell clones that expanded and contracted after mild COVID-19 were followed by sequencing TCRalpha and TCRbeta repertoires longitudinally. Overall study results and their limits: Only two mild cases were covered in the study, and larger cohorts including severe cases with pre-infection samples were considered necessary. Contracting CD4+ clones were found mainly in CM and EM memory subsets, while CD8+ clones were enriched in EMRA. Whether the second-wave clones peaking on day 37 were SARS-CoV-2 specific was not confirmed. Some responding clones were found in pre-infection memory, which suggests that pre-existing cross-reactive memory T cells took part in the SARS-CoV-2 response. Clones that contracted from day 15 to 85 showed balanced CD4/CD8 phenotypes, whereas a second wave of clones that expanded from day 15 to 37 leaned towards CD4+.

TCRdb names Illumina NovaSeq 6000 as the instrument used. TCRalpha and TCRbeta cDNA libraries were built by 5'RACE with constant-segment primers, adding sample barcodes and unique molecular identifiers. RNA was extracted from every sample with Trizol reagent. The libraries were amplified in two PCR steps, and the second step added a second sample barcode and Illumina TruSeq adapters. Sequencing of libraries was performed on an Illumina NovaSeq with 2 x 150 bp paired-end reads. In the source study's methods: The reads were demultiplexed and collapsed into UMI-guided consensus sequences using migec v1.2.7. With mixcr v2.1.11, UMI consensuses were aligned to TRA and TRB V and J templates and assembled into clonotypes. A clonotype was counted as expanded or contracted only if both edgeR and NoisET called the change significant, with noise models trained on biological replicates. For edgeR calls, a false discovery rate-adjusted p below 0.01 and a log2 fold-change threshold of 1 were applied. As an exploratory analysis of dynamics, max-normalized trajectories of the 1000 most abundant clonotypes were examined by PCA with hierarchical clustering. The CD4 or CD8 phenotype of responding clones was assigned using the separately sequenced CD4+ and CD8+ repertoires. Starting from the raw public reads, TCRdb applied fastp trimming at Q25, assembled clones with MiXCR and retained in-frame beta chains. Under each unique CDR3 protein, matching rows form one entry showing the most common genes and DNA. Clone size and V and J calls follow TCRdb, not the original study. For this sample the table gives about 190,000 distinct CDR3 sequences, of which roughly 18% were detected only once. The ten largest clones capture approximately 2.4% of the sample.

Sequencing was done on a sample of PBMCs or a T cell subset sorted from them (not recorded which). The chain employs TRBV7-2 and TRBJ2-2; 10 nucleotides in the junction match TRBD2. The sequence was collected from an adult woman who had mild COVID-19 (a few samples of this study predate the infection). The sample titles of this study are shuffled in the database, so cell type and time point are left out; the donor was told from shared clones. The nucleotide sequence is TGTGCCAGCAGCTTAGCGGTAGCGGGAGGCAACACCGGGGAGCTGTTTTTT. This is translated as CASSLAVAGGNTGELFF.